Given below is one TCR beta chain in context. This sample was taken from a study of blood T cell repertoires in COVID-19. On the study more broadly: The United States, Italy and Spain supplied acute and convalescent COVID-19 samples. PBMCs, B-cell-depleted T cells, or T cells provided the cDNA or gDNA that made up the material.

V gave up 5 bases and J gave up 3 bases; unmatched junction bases: 7. The CDR3 is made up of 15 amino acids. The germline CDR1 and CDR2 sequences are MNHEY and SVGAGI. Source study methods: By means of reference gene primer amplification, nucleated cell counts were estimated. Some clones are missing from TCRdb's copy, which holds only in-frame ones; the method was immunoSEQ multiplex PCR. Clonal size and the V and J genes are those of that table, whereas D and trimming came from the DNA. The sample has 120,000 to 150,000 clones; just over 85% are singletons. The rearrangement uses TRBV6-5 and TRBJ2-3; TRBD1 matches at 8 bases. The clonotype originates from a woman aged 60 to 75 with acute or convalescent COVID-19. Sequencing was carried out using peripheral blood. The CDR3 DNA follows: TGTGCCAGCAGTAAATACAGGGGGAGTACAGATACGCAGTATTTT. This codes for CASSKYRGSTDTQYF.